These 8 T cell receptor beta chains came from one sample sequenced in a study of Tregs in tolerant kidney transplant recipients. Data came from immunoSEQ multiplex PCR; TCRdb stores just in-frame clones and leaves some out. The sample table sets out tens of thousands of clones. This specimen consisted of CD4+ T cells from blood, obtained before the transplant. The receptors here all came from a human donor who received a combined kidney and bone marrow transplant.

For this clone: The read terminates 3 residues before the CDR3 end, so the remaining end is supplied by the germline J gene. The V gene is TRBV19, the J gene TRBJ1-5, with a weak D call TRBD1 (6 bases). The CDR3 contains 12 residues. From germline, CDR1 is LNHDA and CDR2 SQIVND (reference sequence). Trimming took 7 bases from V and 9 from J, leaving 13 bases between them. The CDR3 here is CASMSGVPPQHF. The sequenced part of the CDR3 DNA is TGTGCCAGTATGTCAGGGGTCCCGCCC.

Partial CDR3 DNA: TGTGCCAGCAGCTTCGGGGACAGGGTTAGCGAAAAA. Translation gives CASSFGDRVSEK. In full, the CDR3 is CASSFGDRVSEKLFF. This chain connects TRBV7-9 to TRBJ1-4; 9 positions match TRBD1. The read stops 3 residues short of the end of the CDR3; the missing end is completed from the germline J gene. CDR3 length equals 15 residues. Trimming cost V 3 bases and J 8 bases; bases outside gene matches: 7. Germline V CDR1 and CDR2: SEHNR, FQNEAQ (reference sequence).

On this clone: The read comes to an end 3 residues before the CDR3 does, leaving the germline J gene to fill in the end. The rearrangement uses TRBV5-1 and TRBJ2-7, with 9 bases that match TRBD1. Germline V CDR1 and CDR2: SGHRS, YFSETQ. The length of the CDR3 is 15 residues. Germline trimming cut 4 bases from V and 0 bases from J; bases unmatched to any gene: 5. The CDR3 bases that were read are TGCGCCAGCAGCCCGGGACAGGGCTACTCCTACGAG. It yields the protein CASSPGQGYSYE. In full, the CDR3 reads CASSPGQGYSYEQYF.

Concerning this clone: The read terminates 3 residues before the CDR3 end, so the remaining end is supplied by the germline J gene. The J gene is TRBJ2-3, the V gene TRBV14; D not certain. CDR3 length: 12 amino acids. V lost 5 bases, J lost 4 bases, and 7 bases lay in between. Looked up from germline, CDR1 is SGHDN and CDR2 is FVKESK. The CDR3 loop reads CASSSTSDTQYF. CDR3 DNA (partial): TGTGCCAGCAGCTCCACATCAGATACG. Supplemented by reference TRBV14 and TRBJ2-3, the full variable domain reads EAGVTQFPSHSVIEKGQTVTLRCDPISGHDNLYWYRRVMGKEIKFLLHFVKESKQDESGMPNNRFLAERTGGTYSTLKVQPAELEDSGVYFCASSSTSDTQYFGPGTRLTVL.

Notes on this clone: The DNA ends 3 residues before the CDR3 does, and the rest of the CDR3 is filled in from the germline J gene. The rearrangement links TRBV2 to TRBJ1-2; D is undetermined. This CDR3 comprises 16 residues. V was cut by 8 bases and J by 2 bases, with 21 bases left in between. Germline values: CDR1 SNHLY, CDR2 FYNNEI. This chain's CDR3 is CASFSLVRGDNYGYTF. The CDR3 DNA, read in part, is TGTGCCAGCTTTTCCCTCGTGCGGGGAGACAACTATGGC.

A remark on this clone: The read finishes 3 residues shy of the CDR3 end, and the germline J gene is used to complete it. The rearrangement uses TRBV19 and TRBJ2-5; D possibly corresponds to TRBD1 (5 bases). V lost 5 bases and J 4 bases, leaving 23 bases between the germline ends. The CDR3 consists of 17 residues. Germline assignment: CDR1 LNHDA and CDR2 SQIVND (reference sequence). CDR3 bases read: TGTGCCAGTAGTGCCCAGGACCTTAAGGCCCAGGGAGAGACC. Encoded protein: CASSAQDLKAQGET. The whole CDR3 sequence reads CASSAQDLKAQGETQYF.

The chain's CDR3 is CASSIDGRRTANNYGYTF. The part of the CDR3 DNA that was read is TGTGCCAGTAGTATAGACGGCAGGAGGACAGCAAATAACTATGGC. This sequence joins TRBV19 and TRBJ1-2, with a tentative D call TRBD1 (6 bases). The read ends 3 residues early relative to the CDR3; the germline J gene fills the gap. This CDR3 spans 18 amino acids. CDR1 LNHDA and CDR2 SQIVND come from the germline V gene (reference sequence). Trimming pared 0 bases from V and 1 base from J, leaving 18 bases between. The entire variable domain, with the rest obtained from reference TRBV19 and TRBJ1-2, is as follows: DGGITQSPKYLFRKEGQNVTLSCEQNLNHDAMYWYRQDPGQGLRLIYYSQIVNDFQKGDIAEGYSVSREKKESFPLTVTSAQKNPTAFYLCASSIDGRRTANNYGYTFGSGTRLTVV.

A remark on this clone: The CDR3 end lies 3 residues beyond the end of the read and is filled in from the germline J gene. The rearrangement uses TRBV18 and TRBJ1-2, with 7 nucleotides matching TRBD1. The CDR3 totals 16 residues. The germline V gene encodes CDR1 KGHSH and CDR2 LQKENI. The J segment lost 3 bases and the V segment lost 0 bases, leaving 7 bases of the junction unmatched. The sequenced part of the CDR3 DNA is TGTGCCAGCTCACCACCGAACAGGGGCAGCTACTATGGC. It translates to CASSPPNRGSYYG. From start to end, the CDR3 is CASSPPNRGSYYGYTF.